The 8 T cell receptor beta chains in this list originate from one sample, sequenced in a study of blood T cell repertoires in COVID-19 (TCRdb year 2020). Library construction relied on the immunoSEQ multiplex PCR assay. In its TCRdb copy, this immuneACCESS table keeps in-frame sequences only and misses some clones. Where compared with another copy, unresolved V genes explain less than half of these, and the others have no known cause. Recorded for this sample are under 200,000 clones; 86% of them occurred a single time. The top ten constitute 20% to 25% of the sample. Sequencing input: PBMCs or T cells enriched from blood (not recorded which). Receptors were obtained from a middle-aged woman in a cohort exposed to, infected with or recovered from COVID-19 (not recorded which).

The chain links TRBV28 to TRBJ1-1; TRBD1 matches at 8 bases. The CDR3 has 16 amino acids. Germline trimming cut 2 bases from V and 8 bases from J; bases unmatched to any gene: 13. Germline V gives CDR1 MDHEN, CDR2 SYDVKM. The CDR3 DNA follows: TGTGCCAGCAGTTTAGTGGGCAGGGGGCGCAGGGGAGAAGCTTTCTTT. The encoded protein is CASSLVGRGRRGEAFF.

The chain joins TRBV19 to TRBJ2-7; a possible D gene is TRBD1 (6 bases). Trimming shortened V by 3 bases and J by 4 bases, and 13 bases separated the two germline ends. Germline loops: CDR1 LNHDA, CDR2 SQIVND (reference sequence). The CDR3 is 14 amino acids. Here the CDR3 reads CASSISTGSYEQYF. CDR3 sequence (DNA): TGTGCCAGTAGTATTTCTACAGGGTCTTACGAGCAGTACTTC.

The rearrangement joins TRBV5-4 to TRBJ2-3; D might be TRBD1 (6 bases). There are 16 residues in the CDR3. V lost 3 bases and J 0 bases, leaving 14 bases between the germline ends. Germline CDR1 and CDR2: SGHNT and YYREEE (reference sequence). The CDR3 bases are TGTGCCAGCAGCTCCCCCCGGGACAAAAGCACAGATACGCAGTATTTT. It translates to CASSSPRDKSTDTQYF. The entire variable domain, with the rest obtained from reference TRBV5-4 and TRBJ2-3, is as follows: ETGVTQSPTHLIKTRGQQVTLRCSSQSGHNTVSWYQQALGQGPQFIFQYYREEENGRGNFPPRFSGLQFPNYSSELNVNALELDDSALYLCASSSPRDKSTDTQYFGPGTRLTVL.

V usage is TRBV4-1 and J usage is TRBJ2-7, with TRBD1 matching over 8 bases. Germline V gene sequence: CDR1 MGHRA, CDR2 YSYEKL. After removal of 3 bases from V and 7 bases from J, the junction contained 11 bases not matched to a gene. The CDR3 is 15 residues long. CDR3 protein: CASSHRQGISYEQYF. CDR3 coding DNA: TGCGCCAGCAGCCATAGACAGGGGATTTCGTATGAGCAGTACTTC.

The genes are TRBV27 and TRBJ2-7, with 11 positions matching TRBD1. This CDR3 region has 14 residues. The V segment lost 3 bases and the J segment 3 bases; nucleotides outside the gene matches: 1. Germline V CDR1 and CDR2: MNHEY, SMNVEV (reference sequence). CDR3 sequence reads: CASSFGTGGYEQYF. The CDR3 nucleotides are TGTGCCAGCAGTTTCGGGACAGGGGGCTACGAGCAGTACTTC.

V gene TRBV29-1 combines with J gene TRBJ1-2; 8 bases align to TRBD1. The germline CDR1 and CDR2 sequences are SQVTM and ANQGSEA. The CDR3 is 15 residues long. The ends lost 6 bases at V and 1 base at J; junction bases unmatched: 10. The CDR3 spells CSVGGLGQGNYGYTF. CDR3 in DNA: TGCAGCGTCGGGGGATTAGGACAGGGTAACTATGGCTACACCTTC. Together with reference TRBV29-1 and TRBJ1-2, the CDR3 gives the full variable domain: SAVISQKPSRDICQRGTSLTIQCQVDSQVTMMFWYRQQPGQSLTLIATANQGSEATYESGFVIDKFPISRPNLTFSTLTVSNMSPEDSSIYLCSVGGLGQGNYGYTFGSGTRLTVV.

The chain has TRBV4-1 and TRBJ2-7, with D possibly being TRBD2 (6 bases). V was cut by 3 bases and J by 2 bases, with 17 bases left in between. Germline CDR1 MGHRA, CDR2 YSYEKL. The CDR3 is 16 residues long. CDR3 in amino acids: CASSHLGRQAPYEQYF. The CDR3 DNA sequence: TGCGCCAGCAGCCACTTAGGGAGGCAGGCACCCTACGAGCAGTACTTC.

The chain couples TRBV9 to TRBJ1-1; 9 bases align to TRBD1. Germline CDR1 and CDR2: SGDLS and YYNGEE. This CDR3 is 15 amino acids long. The J segment lost 5 bases and the V segment lost 0 bases, leaving 5 bases of the junction unmatched. CDR3 coding DNA: TGTGCCAGCAGCGTAGGACAGGGGGGAGAAACTGAAGCTTTCTTT. Translated, it gives CASSVGQGGETEAFF. Drawing the rest from reference TRBV9 and TRBJ1-1, the complete variable domain is DSGVTQTPKHLITATGQRVTLRCSPRSGDLSVYWYQQSLDQGLQFLIQYYNGEERAKGNILERFSAQQFPDLHSELNLSSLELGDSALYFCASSVGQGGETEAFFGQGTRLTVV.